Sequencing of this T cell receptor beta chain was carried out in a study of OX40 agonist ivuxolimab in advanced cancers. Study-wide findings and caveats: The study found among the lowest clonal expansion in partial responders at 0.1-3.0 mg/kg. The CD4+ and CD8+ T cells in the blood had expanded clonally by week 6 at 0.1 to 3.0 mg/kg.

Repertoires were generated with immunoSEQ multiplex PCR, while TCRdb's copy carries only in-frame clones and drops some. The repertoire holds 74,000 or so clones, with about 85% as singletons. Comments on this clone: The antigen is not known.

This CDR3 is 13 amino acids long. Germline V lookup: CDR1 MNHNS, CDR2 SASEGT. Trimming took 6 bases from V and 2 from J, leaving 11 bases between them. The genes are TRBV6-1 and TRBJ2-7, with D perhaps matching TRBD1 (6 bases). Source: CD4+ or CD8+ T cells sorted from blood, taken in a trial of the OX40 agonist ivuxolimab. The receptor was derived from an adult with an advanced solid tumor such as melanoma, head and neck, liver or kidney cancer. The CDR3, as DNA: TGTGCCAGCAGCCCGGGACAAACCTACGAGCAGTACTTC. Its translation is CASSPGQTYEQYF.